This is a list of T cell receptor beta chains from one sample in a study of blood T cell repertoires in COVID-19. Profiling relied on immunoSEQ multiplex PCR, and the TCRdb table lists in-frame clones only, not all of them. The data contain about 100,000 clones, roughly 79% of them seen just once; the ten biggest clones take up over 10%. Sequences were obtained from peripheral blood. The source of these receptors is a woman aged 70 to 79 with acute or convalescent COVID-19. Both conserved end residues are part of each CDR3.

CDR3aa: CASRPDSYQPQHF
v_gene: TRBV6-5
j_gene: TRBJ1-5

CDR3aa: CASSSLQGVSYGYTF
v_gene: TRBV4-2
j_gene: TRBJ1-2

CDR3aa: CSASPGTAIRAEAFF
v_gene: TRBV20-1
j_gene: TRBJ1-1

CDR3aa: CAISEILAGGETQYF
v_gene: TRBV10-3
j_gene: TRBJ2-5

CDR3aa: CASRNDRNTEAFF
v_gene: TRBV5-1
j_gene: TRBJ1-1

CDR3aa: CASSRTGRVGAFF
v_gene: TRBV12-3/TRBV12-4
j_gene: TRBJ1-1

CDR3aa: CASIGREVGFKNQPQHF
v_gene: TRBV19
j_gene: TRBJ1-5

CDR3aa: CASSPQRRDQPQHF
v_gene: TRBV19
j_gene: TRBJ1-5

CDR3aa: CAWSVTGDQPQHF
v_gene: TRBV30
j_gene: TRBJ1-5

CDR3aa: CASILGDYSNQPQHF
v_gene: TRBV6-5
j_gene: TRBJ1-5

CDR3aa: CAWGSNGGNSPLHF
v_gene: TRBV30
j_gene: TRBJ1-6

CDR3aa: CASSPGSGYTF
v_gene: TRBV19
j_gene: TRBJ1-2

CDR3aa: CAILRGLDYGYTF
v_gene: TRBV12-3/TRBV12-4
j_gene: TRBJ1-2

CDR3aa: CASSPAGAYEQYF
v_gene: TRBV5-4
j_gene: TRBJ2-7

CDR3aa: CAWSPGVMGQETQYF
v_gene: TRBV30
j_gene: TRBJ2-5